The 19 T cell receptor beta chains in this list originate from one sample, sequenced in a study of OX40 agonist ivuxolimab in advanced cancers. The table came from immunoSEQ multiplex PCR; TCRdb's copy has only in-frame clones and leaves some out. The sample contains around 94,000 clones, about 90% of which appear only once. The source was CD4+ or CD8+ T cells sorted from blood, collected in a trial of the OX40 agonist ivuxolimab. These TCRs come from an adult with an advanced solid tumor such as melanoma, head and neck, liver or kidney cancer.

The chain carries TRBV7-9 and TRBJ1-1; possibly TRBD1 for D (5 bases). Per germline, CDR1 SEHNR and CDR2 FQNEAQ (reference sequence). V dropped 7 bases and J dropped 0 bases, with 12 bases sitting between them. CDR3 length equals 14 residues. CDR3 sequence (DNA): TGTGCCAGCATCAAGGGACTGCTGAACACTGAAGCTTTCTTT. Its translation: CASIKGLLNTEAFF.

This clone was picked up one time. The J gene is TRBJ2-5, the V gene TRBV7-2, with D possibly being TRBD1 or TRBD2 (6 bases each). Trimming removed 5 bases at V and 9 bases at J, with 19 bases between. There are 14 residues in the CDR3. Germline V lookup: CDR1 SGHTA, CDR2 FQGNSA. The CDR3 loop is CASSQGGGLVSQYF. In DNA, the CDR3 is TGTGCCAGCAGCCAAGGTGGGGGGCTCGTATCCCAGTACTTC.

V is TRBV2 and J is TRBJ1-6; a weak D match, TRBD1 (5 bases). Germline-derived CDR1 and CDR2 are SNHLY and FYNNEI. V lost 2 bases, J lost 4 bases, and 9 bases lay in between. The CDR3 is 15 residues long. The CDR3 sequence: CASSESWGYNSPLHF. CDR3 DNA sequence: TGTGCCAGCAGTGAAAGTTGGGGGTATAATTCACCCCTCCACTTT.

V and J are TRBV28 and TRBJ1-5; 8 bases match TRBD1. CDR3 length equals 14 residues. Trimming removed 7 bases from V and 4 bases from J; junction bases left unmatched: 6. Per the germline V gene, CDR1 is MDHEN and CDR2 is SYDVKM. Here the CDR3 reads CASTTTGENQPQHF. The CDR3 region has the DNA TGTGCCAGCACTACGACAGGGGAAAATCAGCCCCAGCATTTT.

This clone was observed once. The J gene is TRBJ1-4, the V gene TRBV9; D call uncertain. Trimming shortened V by 0 bases and J by 7 bases, and 13 bases separated the two germline ends. The CDR3 is 15 amino acids. Germline assignment: CDR1 SGDLS and CDR2 YYNGEE. CDR3 bases: TGTGCCAGCAGCGTAGGACCCCTGGGGAGTGAAAAACTGTTTTTT. This encodes CASSVGPLGSEKLFF. The whole variable domain, filled in from reference TRBV9 and TRBJ1-4, reads DSGVTQTPKHLITATGQRVTLRCSPRSGDLSVYWYQQSLDQGLQFLIQYYNGEERAKGNILERFSAQQFPDLHSELNLSSLELGDSALYFCASSVGPLGSEKLFFGSGTQLSVL.

The gene calls are TRBV7-2 and TRBJ2-7; 9 bases line up with TRBD2. V shed 3 bases, J shed 1 base, and the junction held 4 bases outside the gene matches. The CDR3 runs to 15 residues. The germline CDR1 and CDR2 sequences are SGHTA and FQGNSA. CDR3 bases: TGTGCCAGCAGCTTCGGCAGCGGGAGGTCCTACGAGCAGTACTTC. Its protein is CASSFGSGRSYEQYF.

This chain uses TRBV5-1 with TRBJ1-1; D unclear. Germline assignment: CDR1 SGHRS and CDR2 YFSETQ. This CDR3 has 13 residues. V shed 0 bases and J shed 2 bases, with 5 bases lying between them. CDR3 sequence reads: CASSLGINTEAFF. CDR3 in DNA: TGCGCCAGCAGCTTGGGTATAAACACTGAAGCTTTCTTT.

V gene TRBV15 combines with J gene TRBJ2-7, with 9 bases that match TRBD1. Germline-derived CDR1 and CDR2 are LNHNV and YYDKDF (reference sequence). The CDR3 extends over 16 amino acids. V was clipped by 3 bases and J by 6 bases; unmatched bases: 12. CDR3 residues: CATSRPRDRVTGEQYF. The CDR3 bases are TGTGCCACCAGCAGGCCTCGGGACAGGGTCACGGGCGAGCAGTACTTC.

This sequence joins TRBV7-8 and TRBJ1-2; tentative D call: TRBD1 (5 bases). With 1 base removed from V and 1 base from J, the gap between germline ends came to 7 bases. This CDR3 has 14 amino acids. CDR1 is SGHVS, CDR2 FQNEAQ, per germline. The chain's CDR3 is CASSLGRVNYGYTF. CDR3 in DNA: TGTGCCAGCAGCTTAGGCAGGGTTAACTATGGCTACACCTTC.

The J gene is TRBJ1-4, the V gene TRBV5-1; the match to TRBD1 covers 10 bases. The CDR3 is 16 residues long. Per germline, CDR1 SGHRS and CDR2 YFSETQ. Unmatched junction bases numbered 10, after V lost 4 bases and J lost 7 bases. CDR3 in amino acids: CASSADRGHSREKLFF. The CDR3 coding sequence is TGCGCCAGCAGCGCCGACAGGGGGCATTCTCGTGAAAAACTGTTTTTT.

The chain is built from TRBV10-1 and TRBJ2-7; D is perhaps TRBD1 (5 bases). Per the germline V gene, CDR1 is WNHNN and CDR2 is SYGVQD (reference sequence). V was cut by 0 bases and J by 5 bases, with 17 bases left in between. The CDR3 is 16 residues long. In DNA form, the CDR3 reads TGCGCCAGCAGTGAGTCGCAGGGTACGAAGGCGGACGAGCAGTACTTC. Residues: CASSESQGTKADEQYF.

This clone has a single count. The genes are TRBV6-4 and TRBJ2-1; D possibly corresponds to TRBD1 (5 bases). Germline lookup yields CDR1 MRHNA and CDR2 SNTAGT. V lost 0 bases, J lost 5 bases, and 14 bases lay in between. The CDR3 has 16 amino acids. CDR3 region: CASSDSFRTRDNEQFF. The CDR3 DNA reads as TGTGCCAGCAGTGACTCGTTTAGGACCAGGGACAATGAGCAGTTCTTC.

This rearrangement joins TRBV7-2 to TRBJ2-7; TRBD2 is a possible D gene (5 bases). Germline lookup yields CDR1 SGHTA and CDR2 FQGNSA. Trimming took off 4 bases at V and 3 bases at J, with 16 bases between the two ends. This CDR3 is built from 15 residues. The DNA of the CDR3 is TGTGCCAGCAGCTCCCCCGGGGAGCGTTACTACGAGCAGTACTTC. Encoded protein: CASSSPGERYYEQYF.

The chain has TRBV9 and TRBJ2-3; 8 bases are shared with TRBD2. V lost 0 bases, J lost 0 bases, and 3 bases stayed unmatched. CDR1 is SGDLS and CDR2 is YYNGEE in the germline V gene. The CDR3 is 16 amino acids. The CDR3 loop is CASSVGASGSTDTQYF. CDR3 in DNA: TGTGCCAGCAGCGTAGGGGCTAGCGGGAGCACAGATACGCAGTATTTT.

The rearrangement uses TRBV7-9 and TRBJ1-1; no reliable D call. From germline, CDR1 is SEHNR and CDR2 FQNEAQ (reference sequence). Trimming stripped 3 bases from V and 1 base from J, with 9 bases between. This CDR3 contains 14 residues. CDR3 loop: CASSLAGANTEAFF. The CDR3 DNA reads TGTGCCAGCAGCTTGGCAGGAGCGAACACTGAAGCTTTCTTT.

The chain combines TRBV5-1 with TRBJ2-1, with 9 bases identical to TRBD2. V shed 4 bases and J 2 bases; nucleotides not matched to a gene: 16. The CDR3 is 19 amino acids. The germline gives CDR1 SGHRS, CDR2 YFSETQ. The CDR3 sequence: CASSPQGGTASGTYNEQFF. In DNA form, the CDR3 reads TGCGCCAGCAGCCCCCAGGGAGGTACGGCTAGCGGGACCTACAATGAGCAGTTCTTC.

The chain joins TRBV6-1 to TRBJ2-1, with a tentative D call TRBD1 (6 bases). Trimming shortened V by 2 bases and J by 7 bases, and 18 bases separated the two germline ends. CDR3 length: 16 amino acids. CDR1 and CDR2 from the germline V gene are MNHNS and SASEGT. Here the CDR3 DNA reads TGTGCCAGCAGTGAAAAATTACAGGGTTTCTTAAATGAGCAGTTCTTC. It translates to CASSEKLQGFLNEQFF.

This clone was found once. This chain joins TRBV4-1 and TRBJ2-3; 10 bases agree with TRBD2. The CDR3 has 18 amino acids. Losses at the gene ends were 5 bases for V and 0 bases for J; bases not matched to a gene: 11. Germline-derived CDR1 and CDR2 are MGHRA and YSYEKL. The CDR3 reads CASSSRTSGWGSTDTQYF. As DNA, the CDR3 is TGCGCCAGCAGCTCTAGGACTAGCGGTTGGGGTAGCACAGATACGCAGTATTTT.

The V and J genes are TRBV7-3 and TRBJ2-6; tentatively, D is TRBD2 (5 bases). V dropped 5 bases and J dropped 0 bases, with 14 bases sitting between them. The CDR3 runs to 17 residues. The germline V gene has CDR1 SGHTA and CDR2 FQGTGA. CDR3: CASSPLGRSSGANVLTF. CDR3 coding DNA: TGTGCCAGCAGCCCACTAGGACGGAGCTCTGGGGCCAACGTCCTGACTTTC.